Detailed here is one T cell receptor beta chain. As yet, its antigen is unknown. Repertoires were generated with immunoSEQ multiplex PCR, while TCRdb's copy carries only in-frame clones and drops some. This sample yields a few million clones, of which about 92% are seen a single time; about 0.39% belongs to the top ten. The split of CD4+ cells yielded CD45RA+ naive and CD45RA-negative memory subsets. The data were obtained in a study of shared clonotypes between healthy human individuals. Study observations and caveats: Few donors restricted represented genetic and exposure-history diversity.

Germline values: CDR1 SGHRS, CDR2 YFSETQ. This CDR3 contains 14 residues. V shed 5 bases, J shed 2 bases, and the junction held 4 bases outside the gene matches. This TCR derives from a man in his late teens or twenties in good health. Some clones in this sample may be carry-over from other donors' samples. The sample taken for sequencing was naive CD4+ T cells from PBMCs. The sample's subset: CD45RA+ positively selected. The chain has TRBV5-1 and TRBJ2-7, with 10 positions matching TRBD1. The CDR3 here is CASRAGTGAYEQYF. The CDR3, as DNA: TGCGCCAGCAGAGCCGGGACAGGGGCCTACGAGCAGTACTTC.